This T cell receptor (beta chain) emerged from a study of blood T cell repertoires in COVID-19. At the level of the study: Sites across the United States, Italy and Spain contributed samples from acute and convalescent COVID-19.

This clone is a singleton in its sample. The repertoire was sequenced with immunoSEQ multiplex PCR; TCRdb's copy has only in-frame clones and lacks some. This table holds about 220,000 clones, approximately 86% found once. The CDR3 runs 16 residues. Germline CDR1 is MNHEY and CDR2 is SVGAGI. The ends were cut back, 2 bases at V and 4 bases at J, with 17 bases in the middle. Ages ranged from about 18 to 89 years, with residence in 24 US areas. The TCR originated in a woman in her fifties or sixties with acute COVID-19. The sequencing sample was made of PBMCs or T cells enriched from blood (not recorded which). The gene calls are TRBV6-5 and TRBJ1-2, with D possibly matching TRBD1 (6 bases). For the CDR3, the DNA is TGTGCCAGCAGTTACGCTTCAGGGGTTGAGGGCTATGGCTACACCTTC. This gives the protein CASSYASGVEGYGYTF.